The 30 T cell receptor beta chains below were found in one sample sequenced in a study of blood T cell repertoires in COVID-19. Assay used: immunoSEQ multiplex PCR; TCRdb lists only in-frame clones, some missing. In the table there are fewer than 400,000 clones, about nine tenths of which are singletons. Sequencing was carried out using PBMCs or T cells enriched from blood (not recorded which). The source of these receptors is a man aged 25-40 years who had recovered from COVID-19.

This clone was counted a single time. The V and J genes are TRBV7-9 and TRBJ2-7, with TRBD1 identical over 9 bases. Per the germline V gene, CDR1 is SEHNR and CDR2 is FQNEAQ (reference sequence). The J segment lost 6 bases and the V segment lost 5 bases, leaving 8 bases of the junction unmatched. The CDR3 consists of 14 residues. CDR3 residues: CASSLWGQGVEQYF. CDR3 coding DNA: TGTGCCAGCAGCCTGTGGGGACAGGGTGTCGAGCAGTACTTC. Full variable domain (rest looked up from reference TRBV7-9 and TRBJ2-7): DTGVSQNPRHKITKRGQNVTFRCDPISEHNRLYWYRQTLGQGPEFLTYFQNEAQLEKSRLLSDRFSAERPKGSFSTLEIQRTEQGDSAMYLCASSLWGQGVEQYFGPGTRLTVT.

The CDR3 region has the DNA TGTGCCAGCAGCCGACCGGGGGTTGGAAACACCATATATTTT. Translated, it gives CASSRPGVGNTIYF. V gene TRBV5-4 combines with J gene TRBJ1-3, with a weak D call TRBD1 (5 bases). This CDR3 is built from 14 residues. V was trimmed by 4 bases and J by 3 bases, leaving 11 bases between them. Germline loops: CDR1 SGHNT, CDR2 YYREEE (reference sequence).

This chain connects TRBV11-3 to TRBJ2-2; 7 nucleotides match TRBD1. This CDR3 has 15 amino acids. V was pared by 5 bases and J by 1 base, with 4 bases of the junction left unmatched. Germline CDR1 is SGHNT and CDR2 is YENEEA. CDR3 nucleotide sequence: TGTGCCAGCAGCAAGGGACAGAGGAACACCGGGGAGCTGTTTTTT. It encodes CASSKGQRNTGELFF.

CDR3 nucleotides: TGCGCCAGCAGCCAAGGGCTAGCGAGGGACTACGAGCAGTACTTC. Translating gives CASSQGLARDYEQYF. This sequence joins TRBV4-1 and TRBJ2-7; D is possibly TRBD2 (6 bases). This CDR3 region has 15 residues. V lost 1 base, J lost 3 bases, and 13 bases lay in between. CDR1 MGHRA and CDR2 YSYEKL come from the germline V gene.

This clone was counted once. The rearrangement uses TRBV2 and TRBJ1-1; a possible D gene is TRBD1 (6 bases). The V and J ends lost 4 bases and 10 bases respectively, with 10 bases between them. The CDR3 runs 11 residues. The germline V gene encodes CDR1 SNHLY and CDR2 FYNNEI. Written as DNA, the CDR3 is TGTGCCAGCAGTGCCACAGGGATAGCTTTCTTT. It codes for CASSATGIAFF.

This chain joins TRBV5-4 and TRBJ1-5, with TRBD1 identical over 7 bases. Germline trimming cut 5 bases from V and 4 bases from J; bases unmatched to any gene: 6. Per the germline V gene, CDR1 is SGHNT and CDR2 is YYREEE (reference sequence). CDR3 length: 14 residues. CDR3 sequence reads: CASRQDRDNQPQHF. CDR3 coding DNA: TGTGCCAGCAGACAAGACAGGGATAATCAGCCCCAGCATTTT.

This chain's CDR3 is CAISVDGDQPQHF. Here the CDR3 DNA reads TGTGCCATCAGCGTCGACGGGGATCAGCCCCAGCATTTT. The chain recombines TRBV10-3 with TRBJ1-5; D uncertain. With 6 bases removed from V and 5 bases from J, the gap between germline ends came to 11 bases. Germline V gene data show CDR1 as ENHRY and CDR2 as SYGVKD. This CDR3 region has 13 residues.

The chain joins TRBV19 to TRBJ1-2; the match to TRBD1 covers 7 bases. The CDR3 length is 15 residues. V lost 6 bases and J lost 4; bases outside the gene matches: 11. CDR1 is LNHDA and CDR2 is SQIVND in the germline V gene (reference sequence). The CDR3 sequence: CASRKGDSFLYGYTF. CDR3 in DNA: TGTGCCAGTAGGAAAGGGGACAGCTTCCTCTATGGCTACACCTTC. Using reference TRBV19 and TRBJ1-2 for the parts outside the CDR3, the full variable domain is DGGITQSPKYLFRKEGQNVTLSCEQNLNHDAMYWYRQDPGQGLRLIYYSQIVNDFQKGDIAEGYSVSREKKESFPLTVTSAQKNPTAFYLCASRKGDSFLYGYTFGSGTRLTVV.

J is TRBJ2-7 and V is TRBV7-8, with D possibly being TRBD2 (6 bases). From germline, CDR1 is SGHVS and CDR2 FQNEAQ. The CDR3 length is 16 residues. V was shortened by 1 base and J by 9 bases, with 22 bases between the two germline ends. The CDR3 region is CASSLVAGHLIKGQYF. The CDR3, as DNA: TGTGCCAGCAGCTTAGTGGCGGGGCACCTAATAAAGGGGCAGTACTTC.

A single count supports this clone. This chain connects TRBV14 to TRBJ1-4, with D uncertain. V gave up 4 bases and J gave up 8 bases, with 11 bases separating them. Germline lookup yields CDR1 SGHDN and CDR2 FVKESK. CDR3 length equals 13 residues. The CDR3 DNA follows: TGTGCCAGCAGCCGGTTAAGTGGCGAAAAACTGTTTTTT. Amino acid sequence: CASSRLSGEKLFF.

This chain joins TRBV27 and TRBJ2-7; D may be TRBD1 (6 bases). V shed 6 bases and J shed 3 bases, with 12 bases lying between them. This CDR3 contains 13 residues. Germline values: CDR1 MNHEY, CDR2 SMNVEV (reference sequence). The CDR3 sequence is CASRTTGLYEQYF. The DNA for the CDR3 is TGTGCCAGCAGGACGACAGGACTCTACGAGCAGTACTTC.

This chain uses TRBV3-1 (or the pseudogene TRBV3-2) with TRBJ2-3; maybe TRBD1 (6 bases). This CDR3 comprises 14 residues. Germline-derived CDR1 and CDR2 are LGHDT and YNNKEL (reference sequence). Trimming removed 1 base at V and 5 bases at J, with 10 bases between. CDR3 residues: CASSQGGPLDTQYF. The CDR3 DNA sequence: TGTGCCAGCAGCCAAGGGGGGCCGTTAGATACGCAGTATTTT.

This clone has a handful of counts. The chain employs TRBV19 and TRBJ1-2, with 7 positions matching TRBD1. The CDR3 totals 16 residues. Looked up from germline, CDR1 is LNHDA and CDR2 is SQIVND (reference sequence). With V trimmed by 0 bases and J by 2 bases, 6 bases remained unmatched. CDR3 loop: CASSIDPTGRNYGYTF. In DNA, the CDR3 is TGTGCCAGTAGTATAGATCCGACAGGGAGGAACTATGGCTACACCTTC.

In this sample, this clone turned up once. The chain couples TRBV6-4 to TRBJ2-1; 15 bases are shared with TRBD2. Losses at the gene ends were 1 base for V and 7 bases for J; bases not matched to a gene: 2. Germline V gene sequence: CDR1 MRHNA, CDR2 SNTAGT. The CDR3 totals 16 residues. The CDR3 region is CASSDWGTSGRNEQFF. The DNA of the CDR3 is TGTGCCAGCAGTGACTGGGGGACTAGCGGGAGGAATGAGCAGTTCTTC.

The chain combines TRBV5-7 with TRBJ2-3; tentatively, D is TRBD2 (6 bases). TRBV5-7 is designated an ORF whose function remains uncertain. This CDR3 region has 14 residues. With 4 bases removed from V and 3 bases from J, the gap between germline ends came to 12 bases. For the CDR3, the DNA is TGTGCCAGCAGCGTCGGGAGAAGAACAGATACGCAGTATTTT. Its protein product is CASSVGRRTDTQYF.

The gene calls are TRBV12-3 or TRBV12-4 and TRBJ1-1, with 8 nucleotides matching TRBD1. This CDR3 region has 12 residues. J lost 11 bases, V lost 4 bases, and 6 bases had no gene match. The CDR3 spells CASSSPRGHAFF. CDR3 bases: TGTGCCAGCAGTTCCCCCAGGGGGCACGCTTTCTTT.

This clone was counted a single time. The V gene is TRBV25-1, the J gene TRBJ1-1, with D possibly being TRBD1 (5 bases). The CDR3 sequence is 12 residues long. The V end was cut by 4 bases, the J end by 11 bases, with 14 bases between. CDR1 is MGHDK and CDR2 is SYGVNS in the germline V gene. CDR3 region: CASSASGGSAFF. CDR3 DNA: TGTGCCAGCAGTGCCTCCGGGGGGTCCGCTTTCTTT.

DNA for the CDR3: TGCGCCAGCAGCCGCGGACAGTACAATGAGCAGTTCTTC. Translation gives CASSRGQYNEQFF. This chain joins TRBV5-1 and TRBJ2-1, with D maybe TRBD1 (6 bases). The CDR3 length is 13 residues. CDR1 and CDR2 from the germline V gene are SGHRS and YFSETQ. V lost 4 bases and J lost 4, with 9 bases in between.

The table lists this clone with a few counts. This rearrangement joins TRBV4-2 to TRBJ1-1; D gene uncertain. Trimming left V 4 bases short and J 6 bases short, with 21 bases between. The germline V gene encodes CDR1 LGHNA and CDR2 YNFKEQ. This CDR3 region has 16 residues. This CDR3 reads CASSPEAGEGSAEAFF. In nucleotides, the CDR3 is TGTGCCAGCAGCCCCGAAGCGGGAGAAGGTAGCGCTGAAGCTTTCTTT.

The chain couples TRBV30 to TRBJ1-6; possibly TRBD1 for D (6 bases). Germline V gene sequence: CDR1 GTSNPN, CDR2 SVGIG (reference sequence). The V gene lost 0 bases and the J gene lost 6 bases, with 9 bases spanning the gap. This CDR3 comprises 14 residues. The CDR3 DNA follows: TGTGCCTGGAGTGTAACAGGGAGTAATTCACCCCTCCACTTT. Protein: CAWSVTGSNSPLHF.

In this sample, this clone turned up once. The V and J genes are TRBV24-1 and TRBJ2-3, with unresolved D. The CDR3 has 12 amino acids. With 7 bases removed from V and 2 bases from J, the gap between germline ends came to 6 bases. The germline gives CDR1 KGHDR, CDR2 SFDVKD. This CDR3 reads CATSRFTDTQYF. Written as DNA, the CDR3 is TGTGCCACCAGCAGATTCACAGATACGCAGTATTTT.

The rearrangement links TRBV2 to TRBJ2-2; 8 bases are shared with TRBD2. Germline-derived CDR1 and CDR2 are SNHLY and FYNNEI. CDR3 size: 14 residues. V trimming: 8 bases; J trimming: 0 bases; junction bases outside the gene matches: 2. The CDR3 DNA sequence: TGTGCCAGCGGGGGACTAGCGAACACCGGGGAGCTGTTTTTT. Its protein product is CASGGLANTGELFF.

This clone was observed a few times. This rearrangement joins TRBV7-8 to TRBJ1-5; D uncertain. V was clipped by 8 bases and J by 4 bases, with 9 bases between them. Germline V gene sequence: CDR1 SGHVS, CDR2 FQNEAQ. This CDR3 spans 12 amino acids. CDR3 sequence: CASGPANQPQHF. The DNA for the CDR3 is TGTGCCAGCGGGCCCGCGAATCAGCCCCAGCATTTT.

The chain employs TRBV29-1 and TRBJ2-2; tentatively, D is TRBD2 (6 bases). CDR3 size: 16 residues. Trimming removed 7 bases at V and 7 bases at J, with 25 bases between. From germline, CDR1 is SQVTM and CDR2 ANQGSEA. The CDR3 here is CSDPRLGTGEDGELFF. In DNA, the CDR3 is TGCAGCGACCCCCGCCTCGGGACGGGGGAGGACGGGGAGCTGTTTTTT.

V is TRBV30 and J is TRBJ1-6; D remains unclear. The germline V gene encodes CDR1 GTSNPN and CDR2 SVGIG (reference sequence). CDR3 length: 13 residues. Deletions cut 3 bases from V and 5 bases from J, with 8 bases between. The DNA for the CDR3 is TGTGCCTGGAGGATCCTAAATAATTCACCCCTCCACTTT. The encoded protein is CAWRILNNSPLHF.

The chain couples TRBV25-1 to TRBJ1-4, with D uncertain. In germline, CDR1 is MGHDK, CDR2 SYGVNS. With 5 bases removed from V and 6 bases from J, the gap between germline ends came to 19 bases. The CDR3 totals 16 residues. CDR3 amino acids: CASSSSHLAEDEKLFF. As DNA, the CDR3 is TGTGCCAGCAGTTCCTCCCATTTGGCGGAGGATGAAAAACTGTTTTTT.

J is TRBJ2-1 and V is TRBV3-1 (or the pseudogene TRBV3-2), with D tentatively TRBD2 (5 bases). Between the trimmed V and J ends, which lost 8 bases and 8 bases, there was a span of 19 bases. The CDR3 is made up of 14 amino acids. CDR1 LGHDT and CDR2 YNNKEL come from the germline V gene (reference sequence). CDR3 sequence reads: CASANSLVIYEQFF. The CDR3 DNA is TGTGCCAGCGCAAATTCACTAGTTATCTATGAGCAGTTCTTC.

This chain connects TRBV11-1 to TRBJ1-4; D uncertain. This CDR3 has 14 residues. Trimming removed 4 bases at V and 11 bases at J, with 17 bases between. Per the germline V gene, CDR1 is SGHAT and CDR2 is FQDESV (reference sequence). The chain's CDR3 is CASSSIYTTNKLFF. The DNA of the CDR3 is TGTGCCAGCAGCTCCATTTACACAACCAACAAACTGTTTTTT.

The rearrangement uses TRBV10-2 and TRBJ2-4; 7 nucleotides match TRBD2. This CDR3 has 13 amino acids. The ends lost 6 bases at V and 12 bases at J; junction bases unmatched: 11. In germline, CDR1 is WSHSY, CDR2 SAAADI. The CDR3, as DNA: TGCGCCAGCAGCGGGGGGACTCGGTCTCATCAGTACTTC. The encoded protein is CASSGGTRSHQYF.

J is TRBJ2-7 and V is TRBV6-5; possible D gene TRBD2, 6 bases. Trimming cost V 7 bases and J 0 bases, with 16 bases left between them. This CDR3 comprises 15 residues. Germline V gene lookup returns CDR1 MNHEY and CDR2 SVGAGI. This chain's CDR3 is CASTSPGRSSYEQYF. The CDR3 DNA follows: TGTGCCAGCACTTCACCAGGGAGGTCCTCCTACGAGCAGTACTTC.